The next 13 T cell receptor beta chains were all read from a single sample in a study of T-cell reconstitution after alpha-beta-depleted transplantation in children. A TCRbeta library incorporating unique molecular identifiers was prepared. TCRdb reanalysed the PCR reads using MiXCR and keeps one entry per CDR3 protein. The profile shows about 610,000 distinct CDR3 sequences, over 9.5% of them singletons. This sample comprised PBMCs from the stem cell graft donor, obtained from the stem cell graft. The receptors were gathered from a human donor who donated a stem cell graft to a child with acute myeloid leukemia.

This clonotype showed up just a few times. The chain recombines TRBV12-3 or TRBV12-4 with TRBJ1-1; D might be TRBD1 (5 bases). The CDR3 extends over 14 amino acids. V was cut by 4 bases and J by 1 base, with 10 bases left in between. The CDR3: CASSSRTSNTEAFF. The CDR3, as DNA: TGTGCCAGCAGTTCAAGGACATCGAACACTGAAGCTTTCTTT.

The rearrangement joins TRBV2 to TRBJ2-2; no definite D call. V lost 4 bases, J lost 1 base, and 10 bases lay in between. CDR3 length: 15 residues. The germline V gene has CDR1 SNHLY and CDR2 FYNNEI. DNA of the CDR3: TGTGCCAGCAGTGGACTTTTTAGGAACACCGGGGAGCTGTTTTTT. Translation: CASSGLFRNTGELFF.

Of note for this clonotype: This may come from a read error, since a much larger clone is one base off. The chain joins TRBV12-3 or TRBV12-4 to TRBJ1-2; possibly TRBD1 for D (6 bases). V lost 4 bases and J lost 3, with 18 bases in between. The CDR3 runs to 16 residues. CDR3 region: CASSYSGQRPDYGYTF. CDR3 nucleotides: TGTGCCAGCAGTTACTCCGGACAGCGTCCTGACTATGGCTACACCTTC.

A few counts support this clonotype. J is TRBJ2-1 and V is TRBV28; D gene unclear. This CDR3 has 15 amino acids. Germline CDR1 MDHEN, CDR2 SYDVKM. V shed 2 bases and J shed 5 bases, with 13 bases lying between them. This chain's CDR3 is CASSLGLRRHNEQFF. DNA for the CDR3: TGTGCCAGCAGTTTAGGCCTTCGGCGGCACAATGAGCAGTTCTTC. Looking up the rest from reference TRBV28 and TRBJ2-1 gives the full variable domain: DVKVTQSSRYLVKRTGEKVFLECVQDMDHENMFWYRQDPGLGLRLIYFSYDVKMKEKGDIPEGYSVSREKKERFSLILESASTNQTSMYLCASSLGLRRHNEQFFGPGTRLTVL.

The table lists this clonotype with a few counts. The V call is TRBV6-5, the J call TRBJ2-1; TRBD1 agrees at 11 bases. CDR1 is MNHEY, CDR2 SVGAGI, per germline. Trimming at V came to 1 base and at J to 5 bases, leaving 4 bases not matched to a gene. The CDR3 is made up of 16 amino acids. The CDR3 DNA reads TGTGCCAGCAGTTACTGGGGACAGGGGGTTGACAATGAGCAGTTCTTC. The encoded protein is CASSYWGQGVDNEQFF.

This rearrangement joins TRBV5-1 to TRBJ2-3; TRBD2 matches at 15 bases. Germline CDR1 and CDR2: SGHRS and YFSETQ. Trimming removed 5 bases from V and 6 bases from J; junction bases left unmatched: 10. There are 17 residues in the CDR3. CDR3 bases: TGCGCCAGCAGTACGCCGGGACTAGCGGGAGGAGGGGATACGCAGTATTTT. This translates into CASSTPGLAGGGDTQYF.

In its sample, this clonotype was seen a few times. CDR3 in DNA: TGTGCCACCAGTGATGGATCCCGGGAGCAGTACTTC. Protein sequence: CATSDGSREQYF. The gene calls are TRBV24-1 and TRBJ2-7; D uncertain. Looked up from germline, CDR1 is KGHDR and CDR2 is SFDVKD. With 3 bases removed from V and 7 bases from J, the gap between germline ends came to 9 bases. This CDR3 has 12 residues.

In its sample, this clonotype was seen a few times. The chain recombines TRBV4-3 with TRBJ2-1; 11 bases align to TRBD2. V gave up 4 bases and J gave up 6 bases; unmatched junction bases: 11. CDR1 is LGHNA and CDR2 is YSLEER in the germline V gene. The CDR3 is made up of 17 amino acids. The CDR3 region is CASSPLLTSGVGNEQFF. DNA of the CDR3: TGCGCCAGCAGCCCCCTATTGACTAGCGGGGTCGGCAATGAGCAGTTCTTC.

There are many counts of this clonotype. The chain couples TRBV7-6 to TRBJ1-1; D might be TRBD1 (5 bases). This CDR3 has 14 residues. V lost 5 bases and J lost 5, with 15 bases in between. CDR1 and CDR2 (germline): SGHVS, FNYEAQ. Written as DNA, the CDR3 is TGTGCCAGCAGCCCCGCGGGGGGAAGGACTGAAGCTTTCTTT. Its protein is CASSPAGGRTEAFF.

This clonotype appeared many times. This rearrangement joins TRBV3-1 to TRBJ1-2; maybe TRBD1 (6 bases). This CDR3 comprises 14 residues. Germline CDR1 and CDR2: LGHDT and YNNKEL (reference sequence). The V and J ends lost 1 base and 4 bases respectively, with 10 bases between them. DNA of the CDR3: TGTGCCAGCAGCCAAGTGGACAGCCCCTATGGCTACACCTTC. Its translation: CASSQVDSPYGYTF.

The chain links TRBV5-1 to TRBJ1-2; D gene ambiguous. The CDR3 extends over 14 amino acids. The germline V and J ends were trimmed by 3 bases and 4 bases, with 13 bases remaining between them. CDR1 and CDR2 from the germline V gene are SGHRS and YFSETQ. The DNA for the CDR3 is TGCGCCAGCAGCTCACCCGGGGATGCCTATGGCTACACCTTC. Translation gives CASSSPGDAYGYTF.

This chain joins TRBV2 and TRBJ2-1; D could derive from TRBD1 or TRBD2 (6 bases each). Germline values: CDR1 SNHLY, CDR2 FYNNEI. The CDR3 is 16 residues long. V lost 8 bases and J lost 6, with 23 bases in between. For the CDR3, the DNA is TGTGCCAGCGACGGGACTCTAGCCGGGACAATCAATGAGCAGTTCTTC. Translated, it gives CASDGTLAGTINEQFF.

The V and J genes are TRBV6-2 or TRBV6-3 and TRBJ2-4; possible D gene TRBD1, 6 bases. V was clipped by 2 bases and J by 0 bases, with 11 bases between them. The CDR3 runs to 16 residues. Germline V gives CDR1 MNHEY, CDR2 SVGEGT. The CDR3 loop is CASSYRTALAKNIQYF. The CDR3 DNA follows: TGTGCCAGCAGTTACCGGACAGCGTTAGCCAAAAACATTCAGTACTTC.